These 26 T cell receptor beta chains were sequenced from one sample in a study of tumor-infiltrating lymphocytes in primary liver carcinoma. Starting material of about 450 ng total RNA yielded TCR beta cDNA via a constant-region primer. Sequencing libraries for TCR beta derived from three nested multiplex PCR rounds that used slightly modified ARM-PCR. The first two PCR rounds used TRBV1-TRBV30 primers with a Cbeta primer, nine to ten cycles each. TCRdb fed the multiplex PCR reads into MiXCR, producing one record per CDR3 protein. The data hold under 25,000 distinct CDR3 sequences, with roughly four fifths observed a single time. Investigators took RNA and DNA out together from about 21-30 mg of unsorted bulk tissue. The sample was liver tumor tissue from sampling region 5. Subset meaning: tumor region T5, tumor centre. The source of these receptors is a woman between 25 and 40 years old with primary liver carcinoma and hepatitis B virus infection.

This clonotype was observed a single time. The junction shows a germline mismatch at one end, possibly a read error. J is TRBJ2-7 and V is TRBV5-5, with D possibly being TRBD2 (5 bases). The CDR3 covers 14 residues. Per germline, CDR1 SGHKS and CDR2 YYEKEE (reference sequence). The CDR3 coding sequence is TGTACCAGCGGCTTCGAACAGACTTTCTACGAGCAGTGCTTC. Protein: CTSGFEQTFYEQCF.

A note on this clonotype: Relative to the germline gene, one junction end is altered; a read error may explain this. The V gene is TRBV11-2, the J gene TRBJ1-4; maybe TRBD1 (5 bases). The V gene's germline CDR1 is SGHAT and CDR2 FQNNGV. The CDR3 covers 12 residues. CDR3 loop: CASGPWGGKLLF. In DNA, the CDR3 is TGTGCCAGCGGCCCCTGGGGGGGAAAGCTGCTTTTT.

This clonotype came up a few times. The junction does not match germline at one end; this may be a read error. The CDR3 nucleotides are TGTGCCAGCAGCAGGGTTATGACGAGAGTGTCCGGGGAGCTGTTCTTT. Residues: CASSRVMTRVSGELFF. The chain recombines TRBV11-1 with TRBJ2-2; tentatively, D is TRBD2 (5 bases). Germline V gene data show CDR1 as SGHAT and CDR2 as FQDESV (reference sequence). The CDR3 runs 16 residues.

This clonotype is labeled as medium-sized. In DNA, the CDR3 is TGTGCCAGCAGTTTGGATCCCTTATACAATGAGCAGTTCTTC. Encoded protein: CASSLDPLYNEQFF. The chain joins TRBV12-3 or TRBV12-4 to TRBJ2-1; the D is unclear. The CDR3 runs to 14 residues. Trimming pared 3 bases from V and 4 bases from J, leaving 10 bases between.

The chain uses TRBV6-1 and TRBJ2-7; 11 bases are shared with TRBD1. With V trimmed by 3 bases and J by 4 bases, 2 bases remained unmatched. Per germline, CDR1 MNHNS and CDR2 SASEGT. The CDR3 is made up of 14 amino acids. Here the CDR3 DNA reads TGTGCCAGCAGTGACGGGACAGGGGGTTACGAGCAGTACTTC. Amino acids: CASSDGTGGYEQYF.

As to this clonotype: An end of the junction does not agree with germline; a read error may underlie this. This chain joins TRBV5-4 and TRBJ1-6; a possible D gene is TRBD1 (5 bases). The germline V gene encodes CDR1 SGHNT and CDR2 YYREEE (reference sequence). This CDR3 is 14 amino acids long. CDR3 DNA: TGTGCCAGCCCAAGGGCGGGGGATAATCCACCCCTCCACTTT. Its protein product is CASPRAGDNPPLHF.

This clonotype was detected ten times or more. The V gene is TRBV11-2, the J gene TRBJ2-1; unclear D gene. V gave up 7 bases and J gave up 4 bases, with 8 bases separating them. This CDR3 comprises 12 residues. Germline CDR1 SGHAT, CDR2 FQNNGV. The CDR3 bases are TGTGCCAGCAACCCGGAGTACAATGAGCAGTTCTTC. Its translation: CASNPEYNEQFF. Filled out from reference TRBV11-2 and TRBJ2-1, the complete variable domain reads EAGVAQSPRYKIIEKRQSVAFWCNPISGHATLYWYQQILGQGPKLLIQFQNNGVVDDSQLPKDRFSAERLKGVDSTLKIQPAKLEDSAVYLCASNPEYNEQFFGPGTRLTVL.

The gene calls are TRBV11-2 and TRBJ2-2; tentative D call: TRBD2 (6 bases). Germline loops: CDR1 SGHAT, CDR2 FQNNGV. V was shortened by 2 bases and J by 1 base, with 14 bases between the two germline ends. This CDR3 is built from 17 residues. CDR3 DNA: TGTGCCAGCAGCTTAACATTAGGAGGGGTGAACACCGGGGAGCTGTTTTTT. It is translated as CASSLTLGGVNTGELFF.

This clonotype was observed a single time. Mismatch with germline at one junction end may stem from a read error. The chain recombines TRBV6-2 or TRBV6-3 with TRBJ1-5, with TRBD1 matching 7 bases. Germline loops: CDR1 MNHEY, CDR2 SVGEGT. The CDR3 length is 14 residues. The chain's CDR3 is CASNLGGGNQLQHF. The CDR3 DNA reads as TGTGCCAGCAACCTGGGAGGGGGCAATCAGCTCCAGCATTTT.

With respect to this clonotype: Relative to the germline gene, one junction end is altered; a read error may explain this. This chain uses TRBV28 with TRBJ2-3, with 7 bases fitting TRBD2. This CDR3 region has 15 residues. The V gene's germline CDR1 is MDHEN and CDR2 SYDVKM. This CDR3 is CATQDWGGGTDTQYF. Here the CDR3 DNA reads TGCGCCACCCAAGACTGGGGAGGGGGCACAGATACGCAGTATTTT.

This clonotype occurred a few times. A much larger clone sits a single nucleotide away, making a read error possible. The chain uses TRBV2 and TRBJ2-3; either TRBD1 or TRBD2 may supply D (5 bases each). V lost 6 bases and J 6 bases, leaving 19 bases between the germline ends. Germline CDR1 is SNHLY and CDR2 is FYNNEI. There are 15 residues in the CDR3. For the CDR3, the DNA is TGTGCCAGCAGCGTACCGGGGCTCTCCGGGGATACGCAGTATTTT. Amino acid sequence: CASSVPGLSGDTQYF.

Concerning this clonotype: Relative to the germline gene, one junction end is altered; a read error may explain this. V and J are TRBV6-2 or TRBV6-3 and TRBJ1-5, with D perhaps matching TRBD1 (6 bases). The CDR3 is 15 amino acids. CDR1 and CDR2 (germline): MNHEY, SVGEGT. The CDR3, as DNA: TGTGCCAGCAGTATGGACAGTTTTCGTATTCAGCCCCAGCATTTC. This sequence encodes CASSMDSFRIQPQHF.

A remark on this clonotype: The junction differs from germline at one of its ends, possibly a read error. This chain joins TRBV6-5 and TRBJ2-2, with D tentatively TRBD2 (6 bases). Germline V gives CDR1 MNHEY, CDR2 SVGAGI. This CDR3 contains 15 residues. The DNA of the CDR3 is TGTGACAGCAGTTACCTCTCAGGGTTGGGCGGGGAGCTGCTTTTT. Translating gives CDSSYLSGLGGELLF.

V gene TRBV6-2 or TRBV6-3 combines with J gene TRBJ2-2, with D possibly TRBD2 on 6 matching bases. This CDR3 is 17 amino acids long. V lost 4 bases and J lost 13, with 28 bases in between. From germline, CDR1 is MNHEY and CDR2 SVGEGT. This CDR3 is CASSLYNRRPNTGRLFF. CDR3 DNA sequence: TGTGCCAGCAGTTTGTATAATCGACGGCCGAACACCGGGAGGCTGTTTTTT.

This clonotype was seen ten or more times. The chain uses TRBV11-2 and TRBJ2-1; the D gene is possibly TRBD2 (6 bases). The CDR3 is 15 residues long. The germline CDR1 and CDR2 sequences are SGHAT and FQNNGV. The V gene lost 0 bases and the J gene lost 6 bases, with 12 bases spanning the gap. CDR3 sequence reads: CASSLDPTGVNEQFF. Written as DNA, the CDR3 is TGTGCCAGCAGCTTAGATCCAACGGGGGTCAATGAGCAGTTCTTC. The full variable domain, in which reference TRBV11-2 and TRBJ2-1 provide the parts outside the CDR3, is EAGVAQSPRYKIIEKRQSVAFWCNPISGHATLYWYQQILGQGPKLLIQFQNNGVVDDSQLPKDRFSAERLKGVDSTLKIQPAKLEDSAVYLCASSLDPTGVNEQFFGPGTRLTVL.

As concerns this clonotype: Sequence at one end of the junction differs from germline and may be a read error. The CDR3 DNA reads TGCGGCAGCTGTTACAAGGACAGCAGCTCCTACGAGCAGTACTTC. This encodes CGSCYKDSSSYEQYF. This chain uses TRBV6-5 with TRBJ2-7, with D perhaps TRBD1 (6 bases). The V gene's germline CDR1 is MNHEY and CDR2 SVGAGI. The length of the CDR3 is 15 residues.

In regard to this clonotype: Just one base apart from a much larger clone, this may be a read error. This chain links TRBV7-9 with TRBJ2-1; the D is unclear. V gave up 6 bases and J gave up 5 bases, with 5 bases separating them. The germline V gene has CDR1 SEHNR and CDR2 FQNEAQ (reference sequence). This CDR3 is 11 amino acids long. CDR3 sequence: CASRHDNEQFF. As DNA, the CDR3 is TGTGCCAGCAGGCACGACAATGAGCAGTTCTTC.

This clonotype has more than one count but fewer than ten. A much more abundant neighbour one base away suggests this may be a read error. This CDR3 is missing its conserved last phenylalanine or tryptophan, likely due to a read error. The DNA is omitted, as the CDR3 cannot be located on it reliably, and the CDR3 follows TCRdb's listing. The V call is TRBV11-2, the J call TRBJ2-1; the D call of TRBD2 is as the table states it, not checked on the DNA. The CDR3 length equals 14 residues, ends included. Germline assignment: CDR1 SGHAT and CDR2 FQNNGV. The CDR3 reads CASSLGEEGLGEFL.

Regarding this clonotype: The final CDR3 position lacks the conserved phenylalanine or tryptophan, pointing to a likely read error. The rearrangement uses TRBV11-2 and TRBJ1-2; D not certain. Per the germline V gene, CDR1 is SGHAT and CDR2 is FQNNGV. There are 13 residues in the CDR3. V was pared by 5 bases and J by 7 bases, with 14 bases between. Here the CDR3 reads CASSPLWARGYTI. The CDR3 nucleotides are TGTGCCAGCAGCCCCCTGTGGGCCCGTGGCTACACCATC.

Concerning this clonotype: Since no conserved phenylalanine or tryptophan closes the CDR3, a read error is the likely cause. This rearrangement joins TRBV11-2 to TRBJ2-1, with TRBD2 identical over 11 bases. Germline CDR1 SGHAT, CDR2 FQNNGV. The CDR3 has 16 residues. The CDR3 spells CAISTSLAGGYNEQFS. The CDR3 nucleotides are TGTGCCATCAGCACCTCTCTAGCGGGAGGATATAATGAGCAGTTCTCC.

Comment on this clonotype: Mismatch with germline at one junction end may stem from a read error. The rearrangement joins TRBV11-3 to TRBJ2-1, with no clear D. The CDR3 spans 13 residues. The germline gives CDR1 SGHNT, CDR2 YENEEA. The CDR3: CAISLDGNSEQFF. The DNA for the CDR3 is TGTGCCATCAGCTTAGATGGGAACAGTGAGCAGTTCTTC.

With respect to this clonotype: In this CDR3 the conserved last residue, phenylalanine or tryptophan, is missing, so a read error is likely. The limits of the CDR3 on the DNA are not certain, so only TCRdb's listed CDR3 is given. The chain uses TRBV5-5 and TRBJ1-6; TRBD1 was called by the table and not checked on the DNA. The CDR3 spans 14 residues, counting both ends. The germline V gene encodes CDR1 SGHKS and CDR2 YYEKEE (reference sequence). CDR3 protein: CASSLDDSNSPFHI.

To note about this clonotype: A much larger clone differs by one base, so this may be a read error. The V gene is TRBV2, the J gene TRBJ2-7; tentatively, D is TRBD2 (6 bases). CDR1 is SNHLY, CDR2 FYNNEI, per germline. The CDR3 totals 12 residues. In DNA, the CDR3 is TGTGCCGTCCGGGACTTTCACTACGGGCAGTACTTC. This gives the protein CAVRDFHYGQYF.

The sample holds many counts of this clonotype. One base away lies a much larger clone, so this may be a sequencing read error. In DNA form, the CDR3 reads TGTGCCAGCACCACGACGGGCTTCTCTGGGGCCAACGTCCTGACTTTC. As protein: CASTTTGFSGANVLTF. This chain connects TRBV5-8 to TRBJ2-6; D uncertain. This CDR3 contains 16 residues. V lost 6 bases to trimming and J lost 0 bases, with 13 bases between them. The V gene's germline CDR1 is SGHTS and CDR2 YDEGEE.

In the case of this clonotype: In this CDR3 the conserved last residue, phenylalanine or tryptophan, is missing, so a read error is likely. The V and J genes are TRBV6-5 and TRBJ2-3, with 8 bases that match TRBD2. Germline lookup yields CDR1 MNHEY and CDR2 SVGAGI. Trimming at V came to 9 bases and at J to 0 bases, leaving 8 bases not matched to a gene. The CDR3 spans 15 residues. This CDR3 reads CASSPLAVSTDTQYV. The DNA of the CDR3 is TGTGCCAGTAGTCCACTAGCGGTGAGCACAGATACGCAGTATGTT.

Comment on this clonotype: A read error may account for a junction end that differs from germline. CDR3 sequence reads: CASSLEAGESYVQFF. The DNA of the CDR3 is TGTGCCAGCAGCCTAGAGGCAGGGGAAAGCTATGTGCAGTTCTTC. This chain links TRBV4-3 with TRBJ2-1, with a possible D match to TRBD1 (6 bases). Germline V CDR1 and CDR2: LGHNA, YSLEER. This CDR3 has 15 amino acids.